This T cell receptor (beta chain) was profiled in a study of cytomegalovirus exposure and HLA in healthy donors. A few counts support this clone. An end of the junction does not agree with germline; a read error may underlie this. Other nucleotide sequences from this sample produce the same CDR3. Germline CDR1 reads SSHAT; CDR2 reads FNYEAQ (reference sequence). The CDR3 covers 13 residues. PCR employed 60 Vbeta and 13 Jbeta primers. Profiled with immunoSEQ multiplex PCR; TCRdb holds only in-frame clones, not every one. The table shows about 180,000 clones, with around 80% occurring only once. This chain joins TRBV7-7 and TRBJ1-1; D is ambiguous. The clonotype was recovered from a woman aged 60-75 years in good health and CMV-seropositive. Sequencing input: PBMCs. CDR3 DNA: TGTGCTAGCAGCCTGGACTCAAACACTGAAGCTTTCTTT. Amino acid sequence: CASSLDSNTEAFF. Full variable domain (rest looked up from reference TRBV7-7 and TRBJ1-1): GAGVSQSPRYKVTKRGQDVTLRCDPISSHATLYWYQQALGQGPEFLTYFNYEAQPDKSGLPSDRFSAERPEGSISTLTIQRTEQRDSAMYRCASSLDSNTEAFFGQGTRLTVV.